Shown below are 14 T cell receptor beta chains from a single sample sequenced in a study of cytomegalovirus exposure and HLA in healthy donors. PCR employed 60 Vbeta and 13 Jbeta primers. The repertoire was sequenced with immunoSEQ multiplex PCR; TCRdb's copy has only in-frame clones and lacks some. The profile covers some 160,000 clones, with about 85% appearing a single time and 1% to 1.5% taken by the ten largest. The sequenced material came from PBMCs. Receptors were obtained from a man in his fifties in good health and CMV-seropositive.

This CDR3 reads CASSYSRGFIEKLFF. For the CDR3, the DNA is TGTGCCAGCAGTTACTCTAGGGGCTTTATTGAAAAACTGTTTTTT. The chain joins TRBV6-5 to TRBJ1-4, with TRBD1 as a possible D gene (5 bases). The V gene's germline CDR1 is MNHEY and CDR2 SVGAGI. V shed 0 bases and J shed 7 bases, with 12 bases lying between them. The length of the CDR3 is 15 residues.

This clone has a handful of counts. The rearrangement links TRBV5-1 to TRBJ2-4; D remains unclear. The CDR3 covers 14 residues. With 0 bases removed from V and 7 bases from J, the gap between germline ends came to 11 bases. CDR1 SGHRS and CDR2 YFSETQ come from the germline V gene. CDR3 nucleotide sequence: TGCGCCAGCAGCTTGGAAGACATGGCGAACATTCAGTACTTC. This gives the protein CASSLEDMANIQYF.

The chain combines TRBV2 with TRBJ1-5, with D tentatively TRBD1 (5 bases). The CDR3 totals 14 residues. Trimming took off 3 bases at V and 7 bases at J, with 13 bases between the two ends. Germline V CDR1 and CDR2: SNHLY, FYNNEI. CDR3 DNA sequence: TGTGCCAGCAGTGATTACGGGGGGGACCAGCCCCAGCATTTT. This gives the protein CASSDYGGDQPQHF.

The chain has TRBV19 and TRBJ1-1; D not resolved. V lost 3 bases to trimming and J lost 1 base, with 12 bases between them. The germline CDR1 and CDR2 sequences are LNHDA and SQIVND (reference sequence). This CDR3 has 15 residues. CDR3 in DNA: TGTGCCAGTAGTATGGGCAACCGGGGGAACACTGAAGCTTTCTTT. Translation: CASSMGNRGNTEAFF.

The chain recombines TRBV5-4 with TRBJ1-2, with 7 bases aligning to TRBD1. After removal of 3 bases from V and 3 bases from J, the junction contained 2 bases not matched to a gene. In germline, CDR1 is SGHNT, CDR2 YYREEE (reference sequence). The CDR3 loop spans 13 amino acids. The CDR3 nucleotides are TGTGCCAGCAGCTCGGACAGGCACTATGGCTACACCTTC. This sequence encodes CASSSDRHYGYTF. Complete variable domain (other parts from reference TRBV5-4 and TRBJ1-2): ETGVTQSPTHLIKTRGQQVTLRCSSQSGHNTVSWYQQALGQGPQFIFQYYREEENGRGNFPPRFSGLQFPNYSSELNVNALELDDSALYLCASSSDRHYGYTFGSGTRLTVV.

The V and J genes are TRBV7-3 and TRBJ2-2, with TRBD2 as a possible D gene (7 bases). CDR3 length: 14 residues. V lost 5 bases and J lost 7, with 14 bases in between. Germline CDR1 and CDR2: SGHTA and FQGTGA. The CDR3: CASSSGTRGGELFF. In DNA, the CDR3 is TGTGCCAGCAGCAGCGGGACACGGGGCGGGGAGCTGTTTTTT.

The V and J genes are TRBV2 and TRBJ1-4; TRBD1 agrees at 8 bases. The CDR3 is made up of 14 amino acids. Germline loops: CDR1 SNHLY, CDR2 FYNNEI. V dropped 11 bases and J dropped 5; count of bases not matched to a gene: 10. CDR3 bases: TGTGCCGGCGCTCCGGGACAGGCGAATGAAAAACTGTTTTTT. Its protein is CAGAPGQANEKLFF.

This clone appeared a few times. V usage is TRBV27 and J usage is TRBJ2-1; D ambiguous. Germline V gene data show CDR1 as MNHEY and CDR2 as SMNVEV (reference sequence). Deletions cut 3 bases from V and 4 bases from J, with 10 bases between. This CDR3 spans 14 amino acids. CDR3 loop: CASSFHAAYNEQFF. CDR3 coding DNA: TGTGCCAGCAGTTTCCATGCGGCTTACAATGAGCAGTTCTTC.

The chain is built from TRBV6-6 and TRBJ2-3; the match to TRBD1 covers 10 bases. The V segment lost 5 bases and the J segment 4 bases; nucleotides outside the gene matches: 6. The germline V gene has CDR1 MNHNY and CDR2 SVGAGI (reference sequence). The CDR3 contains 15 residues. CDR3 loop: CASSLGQGGADTQYF. For the CDR3, the DNA is TGTGCCAGCAGTCTCGGACAGGGGGGCGCAGATACGCAGTATTTT.

This chain links TRBV7-8 with TRBJ2-1; D unresolved. The CDR3 has 15 residues. Per the germline V gene, CDR1 is SGHVS and CDR2 is FQNEAQ. The V and J ends lost 5 bases and 1 base respectively, with 12 bases between them. CDR3 coding DNA: TGTGCCAGCAGCCCGGAACACAGATCCTACAATGAGCAGTTCTTC. This encodes CASSPEHRSYNEQFF.

The J gene is TRBJ1-2, the V gene TRBV18; 12 bases agree with TRBD1. The ends lost 5 bases at V and 8 bases at J; junction bases unmatched: 6. This CDR3 region has 14 residues. Per the germline V gene, CDR1 is KGHSH and CDR2 is LQKENI. The CDR3 protein is CASSSGTGGAGYTF. In DNA form, the CDR3 reads TGTGCCAGCTCATCCGGGACAGGGGGCGCGGGCTACACCTTC.

This clone was counted a few times. J is TRBJ1-1 and V is TRBV4-1; the D gene is possibly TRBD1 (6 bases). From germline, CDR1 is MGHRA and CDR2 YSYEKL. Trimming took 4 bases from V and 4 from J, leaving 10 bases between them. This CDR3 is built from 13 residues. CDR3 residues: CASSLQGGTEAFF. The DNA of the CDR3 is TGCGCCAGCAGCCTACAGGGCGGCACTGAAGCTTTCTTT.

V and J are TRBV15 and TRBJ2-7; 8 nucleotides line up with TRBD1. The V gene end was trimmed by 4 bases and the J gene end by 4 bases; junction bases not matched to a gene: 9. Germline loops: CDR1 LNHNV, CDR2 YYDKDF (reference sequence). This CDR3 is 15 amino acids long. CDR3 protein: CATSTGDRLVYEQYF. The DNA for the CDR3 is TGTGCCACCAGCACCGGGGACAGGCTTGTTTACGAGCAGTACTTC.

The V and J genes are TRBV27 and TRBJ1-2; D might be TRBD1 (5 bases). The CDR3 length is 13 residues. The germline CDR1 and CDR2 sequences are MNHEY and SMNVEV (reference sequence). The V end lost 5 bases, the J end lost 4 bases, and 11 bases lay between the germline ends. The CDR3 DNA sequence: TGTGCCAGCAGTCCGACAGATTCCTATGGCTACACCTTC. This gives the protein CASSPTDSYGYTF.